What follows are 13 T cell receptor beta chains derived from one specimen sequenced in a study of blood T cell repertoires in COVID-19. TCRdb's table, derived via immunoSEQ multiplex PCR, lists solely in-frame clones and lacks some. Of about 490,000 clones listed, 80% to 90% are singletons. What was sequenced was peripheral blood. These receptors came from a human donor in a cohort sampled during active COVID-19.

The V gene is TRBV24-1, the J gene TRBJ1-5; 12 bases are a match to TRBD1. Trimming removed 4 bases from V and 5 bases from J; junction bases left unmatched: 5. In germline, CDR1 is KGHDR, CDR2 SFDVKD. The CDR3 is made up of 16 amino acids. DNA for the CDR3: TGTGCCACCAGTGACCAGGGGACAGGGGGCTATCAGCCCCAGCATTTT. Its protein is CATSDQGTGGYQPQHF.

The chain uses TRBV2 and TRBJ2-1, with TRBD1 matching over 8 bases. Looked up from germline, CDR1 is SNHLY and CDR2 is FYNNEI. The CDR3 loop spans 15 amino acids. V dropped 7 bases and J dropped 1; count of bases not matched to a gene: 6. CDR3 nucleotides: TGTGCCAGCAAGCAGGGACAGGCGTCCTACAATGAGCAGTTCTTC. Its protein product is CASKQGQASYNEQFF.

This clone has only one observation. The chain employs TRBV5-1 and TRBJ2-7; 11 positions match TRBD2. Germline lookup yields CDR1 SGHRS and CDR2 YFSETQ. This CDR3 is 14 amino acids long. Unmatched junction bases numbered 5, after V lost 4 bases and J lost 5 bases. For the CDR3, the DNA is TGCGCCAGCAGCAGGGGACTAGCGGTAAACGAGCAGTACTTC. Its protein product is CASSRGLAVNEQYF.

The rearrangement joins TRBV5-4 to TRBJ1-2, with D perhaps matching TRBD1 (6 bases). This CDR3 is built from 14 residues. Germline V gene lookup returns CDR1 SGHNT and CDR2 YYREEE (reference sequence). V was trimmed by 4 bases and J by 4 bases, leaving 14 bases between them. CDR3 loop: CASSDQLQGYGYTF. The CDR3 nucleotides are TGTGCCAGCAGCGACCAACTACAGGGCTATGGCTACACCTTC. The whole variable domain, filled in from reference TRBV5-4 and TRBJ1-2, reads ETGVTQSPTHLIKTRGQQVTLRCSSQSGHNTVSWYQQALGQGPQFIFQYYREEENGRGNFPPRFSGLQFPNYSSELNVNALELDDSALYLCASSDQLQGYGYTFGSGTRLTVV.

The count of this clone is one. The CDR3 loop reads CASSLVAGGRPDTQYF. As DNA, the CDR3 is TGTGCCAGCAGCTTAGTGGCGGGAGGTAGGCCAGATACGCAGTATTTT. The V call is TRBV7-2, the J call TRBJ2-3, with TRBD2 matching 8 bases. After removal of 1 base from V and 4 bases from J, the junction contained 7 bases not matched to a gene. The CDR3 has 16 residues. Germline values: CDR1 SGHTA, CDR2 FQGNSA.

The V call is TRBV29-1, the J call TRBJ1-1; D gene uncertain. V lost 4 bases to trimming and J lost 6 bases, with 9 bases between them. Germline CDR1 reads SQVTM; CDR2 reads ANQGSEA. The CDR3 is 11 residues long. CDR3 bases: TGCAGCGTTGGGAGGTACCCTGAAGCTTTCTTT. Protein: CSVGRYPEAFF.

The chain carries TRBV5-8 and TRBJ2-3, with 8 bases fitting TRBD1. Germline loops: CDR1 SGHTS, CDR2 YDEGEE. The CDR3 loop spans 15 amino acids. V shed 2 bases, J shed 3 bases, and the junction held 5 bases outside the gene matches. CDR3 bases: TGTGCCAGCAGCTTTCTTACAGGGGGTACAGATACGCAGTATTTT. Protein sequence: CASSFLTGGTDTQYF.

The sample holds a few counts of this clone. The chain is built from TRBV4-1 and TRBJ1-3; TRBD1 agrees at 8 bases. This CDR3 has 17 residues. Germline assignment: CDR1 MGHRA and CDR2 YSYEKL. V shed 0 bases, J shed 0 bases, and the junction held 4 bases outside the gene matches. The CDR3 bases are TGCGCCAGCAGCCAAGAAGGGACAGGTAGCTCTGGAAACACCATATATTTT. Protein product: CASSQEGTGSSGNTIYF.

This clone was counted a single time. The CDR3 DNA reads TGTGCCAGCAGCTTAGTTGTTAGTTCAGGGGGGCTTAAAAACATTCAGTACTTC. Its protein product is CASSLVVSSGGLKNIQYF. The chain employs TRBV7-2 and TRBJ2-4; D is perhaps TRBD1 (7 bases). V lost 1 base and J 4 bases, leaving 20 bases between the germline ends. The V gene's germline CDR1 is SGHTA and CDR2 FQGNSA. This CDR3 region has 18 residues. The full variable domain, in which reference TRBV7-2 and TRBJ2-4 provide the parts outside the CDR3, is GAGVSQSPSNKVTEKGKDVELRCDPISGHTALYWYRQSLGQGLEFLIYFQGNSAPDKSGLPSDRFSAERTGGSVSTLTIQRTQQEDSAVYLCASSLVVSSGGLKNIQYFGAGTRLSVL.

The gene calls are TRBV3-1 (or the pseudogene TRBV3-2) and TRBJ2-5; 9 bases agree with TRBD2. V shed 4 bases, J shed 3 bases, and the junction held 6 bases outside the gene matches. CDR1 is LGHDT and CDR2 is YNNKEL in the germline V gene (reference sequence). This CDR3 has 15 amino acids. In DNA, the CDR3 is TGTGCCAGCAGCCGGGAGACTAGCGGAAAAGAGACCCAGTACTTC. Translated, it gives CASSRETSGKETQYF.

CDR3 nucleotide sequence: TGTGCCAGCAGCGCGTCCCGGGACAGGGGATCAGGCTACGAGCAGTACTTC. Amino acid sequence: CASSASRDRGSGYEQYF. This rearrangement joins TRBV9 to TRBJ2-7; 10 bases are shared with TRBD1. This CDR3 comprises 17 residues. CDR1 is SGDLS and CDR2 is YYNGEE in the germline V gene. V gave up 3 bases and J gave up 3 bases; unmatched junction bases: 12.

This chain joins TRBV15 and TRBJ2-3, with D tentatively TRBD2 (6 bases). Trimming pared 4 bases from V and 1 base from J, leaving 18 bases between. CDR1 LNHNV and CDR2 YYDKDF come from the germline V gene (reference sequence). The CDR3 loop spans 17 amino acids. The CDR3 DNA reads as TGTGCCACCAGCACACTCCCGGAGGGGCATCGCACAGATACGCAGTATTTT. Amino acids: CATSTLPEGHRTDTQYF. Supplemented by reference TRBV15 and TRBJ2-3, the full variable domain reads DAMVIQNPRYQVTQFGKPVTLSCSQTLNHNVMYWYQQKSSQAPKLLFHYYDKDFNNEADTPDNFQSRRPNTSFCFLDIRSPGLGDTAMYLCATSTLPEGHRTDTQYFGPGTRLTVL.

This chain links TRBV3-1 (or the pseudogene TRBV3-2) with TRBJ2-4, with TRBD2 identical over 11 bases. Germline CDR1 is LGHDT and CDR2 is YNNKEL (reference sequence). This CDR3 comprises 16 residues. V gave up 4 bases and J gave up 1 base; unmatched junction bases: 3. CDR3 residues: CASSPRTSGAKNIQYF. The CDR3 coding sequence is TGTGCCAGCAGCCCTAGGACTAGCGGGGCCAAAAACATTCAGTACTTC.